The subject of this entry is one TCR beta chain. The antigen is undetermined. The data stem from a study of T cell responses to AZD1222 COVID-19 vaccine. Assay: immunoSEQ multiplex PCR; the TCRdb copy retains only in-frame clones and omits some. The sample holds some 190,000 clones, 90% to 95% seen once. The CDR3 has 17 amino acids. Germline CDR1 is SGHNT and CDR2 is YYREEE (reference sequence). The J segment lost 4 bases and the V segment lost 5 bases, leaving 8 bases of the junction unmatched. Whole-study results and caveats: There were vaccine-associated CD4 TCRs across spike, dominant at 160-218 and 743-854. Unmutated regions of variants are reportedly targeted by nearly half of spike-specific TCRs.

The material was peripheral blood, obtained 28 days after the second AZD1222 dose. V gene TRBV5-4 combines with J gene TRBJ2-3, with 15 bases lining up with TRBD2. The receptor was derived from an adult who received the AZD1222 COVID-19 vaccine. CDR3 sequence reads: CASRERTSGGASDTQYF. As DNA, the CDR3 is TGTGCCAGCAGAGAACGGACTAGCGGGGGGGCCTCAGATACGCAGTATTTT.